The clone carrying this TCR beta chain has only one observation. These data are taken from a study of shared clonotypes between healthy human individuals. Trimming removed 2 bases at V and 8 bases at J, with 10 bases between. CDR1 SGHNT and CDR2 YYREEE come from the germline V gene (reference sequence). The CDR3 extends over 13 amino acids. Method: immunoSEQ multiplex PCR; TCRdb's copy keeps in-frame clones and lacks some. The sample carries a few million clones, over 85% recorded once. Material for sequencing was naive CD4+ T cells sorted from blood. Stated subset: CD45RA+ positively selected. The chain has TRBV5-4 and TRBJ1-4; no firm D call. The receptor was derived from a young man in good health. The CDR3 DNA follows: TGTGCCAGCAGCTTCCCTTCCGGGGAAAAACTGTTTTTT. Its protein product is CASSFPSGEKLFF.